This is a list of T cell receptor beta chains from one sample in a study of PD-1 blockade in classical Hodgkin lymphoma. Profiling relied on immunoSEQ multiplex PCR, and the TCRdb table lists in-frame clones only, not all of them. The table records 57,000 or so clones, approximately 88% of them present only once. The sequencing here drew on peripheral blood mononuclear cells (PBMCs), taken at baseline. Every receptor here comes from a human donor with classical Hodgkin lymphoma. The CDR3 runs from the conserved cysteine through the conserved F or W. D genes are given only for firm matches. Expanded clones are given a class, and other clones once, few, many or no size at all.

J	D	size	V	CDR3	DNA
TRBJ2-1	TRBD2	NA	TRBV7-9	CASSLNSGAYNEQFF	TGTGCCAGCAGCTTAAATAGCGGGGCCTACAATGAGCAGTTCTTC
TRBJ1-3	TRBD1	NA	TRBV5-1	CASSSYRGRNTIYF	TGCGCCAGCAGCTCATACAGGGGGAGAAACACCATATATTTT
TRBJ2-3	NA	NA	TRBV4-2	CASSQEAGWLITDTQYF	TGTGCCAGCAGCCAAGAGGCAGGGTGGTTAATCACAGATACGCAGTATTTT
TRBJ2-5	TRBD1	NA	TRBV5-6	CASSLGQGAQETQYF	TGTGCCAGCAGCCTGGGACAGGGAGCCCAAGAGACCCAGTACTTC
TRBJ1-1	NA	NA	TRBV21-1	CASPPETGMNTEAFF	TGTGCCAGCCCTCCGGAGACAGGTATGAACACTGAAGCTTTCTTT
TRBJ1-2	NA	NA	TRBV28	CATNRDGNYGYTF	TGTGCCACCAACCGGGACGGCAACTATGGCTACACCTTC
TRBJ2-7	TRBD2	NA	TRBV30	CAWSALSGSYEQYF	TGTGCCTGGAGTGCCCTTAGCGGGAGCTACGAGCAGTACTTC
TRBJ2-7	NA	NA	TRBV5-1	CASSLPSGNYEQYF	TGCGCCAGCAGCTTGCCGTCGGGTAACTACGAGCAGTACTTC
TRBJ2-3	NA	NA	TRBV4-3	CASSRGTEIGTDTQYF	TGCGCCAGCAGCCGAGGGACCGAGATTGGGACAGATACGCAGTATTTT
TRBJ2-3	TRBD2	NA	TRBV9	CASSGGLDGDTQYF	TGTGCCAGCAGCGGGGGACTAGACGGAGATACGCAGTATTTT
TRBJ1-1	TRBD1	NA	TRBV25-1	CASSVTGGDTEAFF	TGTGCCAGCAGTGTGACAGGGGGGGACACTGAAGCTTTCTTT
TRBJ1-3	NA	NA	TRBV19	CASSIGSAFGNTIYF	TGTGCCAGTAGTATCGGGTCGGCTTTCGGAAACACCATATATTTT
TRBJ2-4	TRBD1	NA	TRBV7-2	CASTVGTGSNIQYF	TGTGCCAGCACCGTTGGGACAGGGTCAAACATTCAGTACTTC
TRBJ2-3	NA	NA	TRBV15	CASEQGGFGDTQYF	TGTGCCAGCGAACAGGGAGGTTTCGGGGATACGCAGTATTTT
TRBJ2-7	TRBD1	NA	TRBV7-9	CASSLGPGTGPYEQYF	TGTGCCAGCAGCTTAGGACCCGGGACAGGGCCCTACGAGCAGTACTTC
TRBJ1-2	TRBD1	NA	TRBV29-1	CSAGTGGSGYTF	TGCAGCGCTGGGACAGGGGGCAGTGGCTACACCTTC
TRBJ2-1	TRBD2	NA	TRBV5-5	CASSSLRGDNEQFF	TGTGCCAGCAGCAGCCTACGGGGGGACAATGAGCAGTTCTTC
TRBJ2-7	NA	NA	TRBV7-9	CASSLSSPLYEQYF	TGTGCCAGCAGCTTATCAAGTCCACTCTACGAGCAGTACTTC
TRBJ1-4	NA	NA	TRBV19	CASSILWATNEKLFF	TGTGCCAGTAGTATACTATGGGCAACTAATGAAAAACTGTTTTTT
TRBJ2-1	NA	NA	TRBV5-1	CASGIGGGSYNEQFF	TGCGCCAGCGGCATCGGGGGTGGCTCCTACAATGAGCAGTTCTTC
TRBJ2-7	NA	NA	TRBV18	CASSPDRGSSYEQYF	TGTGCCAGCTCACCAGATAGGGGTTCCTCGTACGAGCAGTACTTC
TRBJ2-7	TRBD2	NA	TRBV6-5	CASTFSGSSYEQYF	TGTGCCAGCACCTTTAGCGGGAGCTCCTACGAGCAGTACTTC
TRBJ2-4	TRBD2	NA	TRBV5-1	CASSLISGGFGDIQYF	TGCGCCAGCAGCTTGATTAGCGGGGGGTTCGGCGACATTCAGTACTTC
TRBJ2-5	NA	NA	TRBV6-5	CASLRGETQYF	TGTGCCAGCCTAAGGGGAGAGACCCAGTACTTC
TRBJ1-5	NA	once	TRBV19	CASRMIRGSNQPQHF	TGTGCCAGTAGGATGATAAGGGGGAGCAATCAGCCCCAGCATTTT
TRBJ2-1	NA	NA	TRBV27	CASSLSIIQDYGYNEQFF	TGTGCCAGCAGTTTATCCATAATACAGGACTACGGCTACAATGAGCAGTTCTTC
TRBJ2-3	NA	once	TRBV4-3	CASSQAPGVADTQYF	TGCGCCAGCAGCCAAGCTCCAGGGGTTGCGGATACGCAGTATTTT
TRBJ2-6	TRBD1	NA	TRBV10-3	CAISELPGQGSGANVLTF	TGTGCCATCAGTGAGTTGCCGGGACAGGGGTCTGGGGCCAACGTCCTGACTTTC
TRBJ2-1	NA	NA	TRBV27	CASSALISYNEQFF	TGTGCCAGCAGTGCCCTCATCTCCTACAATGAGCAGTTCTTC
TRBJ1-1	NA	NA	TRBV5-1	CASSLSSGGTTEAFF	TGCGCCAGCAGCTTGAGTTCGGGGGGCACCACTGAAGCTTTCTTT
TRBJ2-2	NA	NA	TRBV7-2	CASSLRTGELFF	TGTGCCAGCAGCTTACGTACCGGGGAGCTGTTTTTT
TRBJ2-7	TRBD2	NA	TRBV4-3	CASSLLSPSGGRDEQYF	TGCGCCAGCAGCCTCCTTAGCCCTAGCGGGGGGAGGGACGAGCAGTACTTC
TRBJ1-2	NA	NA	TRBV18	CASSREAEYGYTF	TGTGCCAGCTCACGCGAGGCCGAATATGGCTACACCTTC
TRBJ1-1	NA	NA	TRBV5-1	CASSFLGVANTEAFF	TGCGCCAGCAGCTTTCTGGGGGTGGCGAACACTGAAGCTTTCTTT
TRBJ2-3	NA	NA	TRBV7-2	CASSARWLSTDTQYF	TGTGCCAGCAGCGCCCGTTGGCTAAGCACAGATACGCAGTATTTT
TRBJ2-3	TRBD2	NA	TRBV7-2	CASSSGASGGQKYF	TGTGCCAGCAGCTCAGGGGCGAGCGGGGGCCAGAAGTATTTT
TRBJ1-5	TRBD1	NA	TRBV2	CASSRTGQGHNQPQHF	TGTGCCAGCAGCAGGACGGGACAGGGGCACAATCAGCCCCAGCATTTT
TRBJ2-5	NA	NA	TRBV20-1	CSAQHQETQYF	TGCAGTGCTCAGCACCAAGAGACCCAGTACTTC
TRBJ1-2	TRBD1	many	TRBV28	CASNRGNFYGYTF	TGTGCCAGCAACAGGGGAAACTTCTATGGCTACACCTTC
TRBJ2-7	TRBD2	NA	TRBV19	CASSPSGGWNEQYF	TGTGCCAGTAGCCCTAGCGGGGGGTGGAACGAGCAGTACTTC
TRBJ1-2	NA	NA	TRBV5-5	CASSLQGEPTLNYGYTF	TGTGCCAGCAGCTTGCAAGGGGAGCCCACTTTGAACTATGGCTACACCTTC